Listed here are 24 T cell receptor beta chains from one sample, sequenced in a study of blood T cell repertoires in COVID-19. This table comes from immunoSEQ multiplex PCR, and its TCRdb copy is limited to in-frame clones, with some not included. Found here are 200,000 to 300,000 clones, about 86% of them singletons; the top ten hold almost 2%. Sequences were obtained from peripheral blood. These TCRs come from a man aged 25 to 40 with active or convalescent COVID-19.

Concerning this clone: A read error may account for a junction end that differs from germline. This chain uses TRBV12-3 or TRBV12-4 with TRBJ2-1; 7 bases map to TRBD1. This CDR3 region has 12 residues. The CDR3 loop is CASRILGQAEVF. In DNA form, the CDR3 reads TGTGCCAGCAGAATATTAGGACAGGCCGAGGTCTTC.

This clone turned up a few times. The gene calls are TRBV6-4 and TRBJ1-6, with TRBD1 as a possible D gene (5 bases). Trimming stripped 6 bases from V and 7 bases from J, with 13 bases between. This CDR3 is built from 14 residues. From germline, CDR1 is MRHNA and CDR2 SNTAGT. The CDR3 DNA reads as TGTGCCAGCAGCCCCGACAGAGTCAATTCACCCCTCCACTTT. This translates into CASSPDRVNSPLHF.

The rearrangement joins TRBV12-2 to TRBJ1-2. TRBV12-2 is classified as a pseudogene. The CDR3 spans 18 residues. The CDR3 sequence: CASRSNRDLGTGVYGYTF. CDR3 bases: TGTGCAAGTCGGTCCAATAGGGACTTGGGAACTGGAGTCTATGGCTACACCTTC.

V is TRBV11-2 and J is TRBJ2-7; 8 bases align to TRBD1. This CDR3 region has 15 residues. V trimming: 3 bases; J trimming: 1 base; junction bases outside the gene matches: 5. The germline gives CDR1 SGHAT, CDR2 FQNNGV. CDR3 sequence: CASSLIGTGSYEQYF. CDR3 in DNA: TGTGCCAGCAGCTTGATTGGGACAGGTTCCTACGAGCAGTACTTC.

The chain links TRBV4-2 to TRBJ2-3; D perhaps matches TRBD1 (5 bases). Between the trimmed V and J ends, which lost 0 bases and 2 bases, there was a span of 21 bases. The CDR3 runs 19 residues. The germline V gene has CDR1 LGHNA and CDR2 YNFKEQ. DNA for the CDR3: TGTGCCAGCAGCCAAGATCTGGGGCCCACCGACTTTCTCACAGATACGCAGTATTTT. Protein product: CASSQDLGPTDFLTDTQYF.

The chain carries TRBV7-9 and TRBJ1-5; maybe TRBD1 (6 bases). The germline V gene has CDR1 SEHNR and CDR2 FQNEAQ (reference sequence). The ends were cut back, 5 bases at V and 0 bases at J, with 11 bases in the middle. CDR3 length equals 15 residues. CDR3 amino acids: CASSARGDSNQPQHF. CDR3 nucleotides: TGTGCCAGCAGCGCCAGGGGAGATAGCAATCAGCCCCAGCATTTT.

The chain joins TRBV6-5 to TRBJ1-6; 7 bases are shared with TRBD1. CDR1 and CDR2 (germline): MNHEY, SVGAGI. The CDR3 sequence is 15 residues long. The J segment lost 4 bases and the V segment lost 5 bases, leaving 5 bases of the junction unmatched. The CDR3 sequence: CASSRTGVYNSPLHF. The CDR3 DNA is TGTGCCAGCAGTAGAACAGGGGTATATAATTCACCCCTCCACTTT.

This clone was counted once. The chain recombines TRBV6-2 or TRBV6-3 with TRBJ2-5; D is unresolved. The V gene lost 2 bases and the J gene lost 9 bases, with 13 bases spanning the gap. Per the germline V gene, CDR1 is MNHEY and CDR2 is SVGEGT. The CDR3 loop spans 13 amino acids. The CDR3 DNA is TGTGCCAGCAGTTACCCTGCAGCGCGCCCCCAGTACTTC. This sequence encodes CASSYPAARPQYF.

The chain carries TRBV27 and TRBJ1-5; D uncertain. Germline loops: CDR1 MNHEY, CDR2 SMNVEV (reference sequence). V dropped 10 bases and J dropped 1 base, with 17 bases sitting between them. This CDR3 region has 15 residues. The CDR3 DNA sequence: TGTGCCACTGCGGAGACGAGGGCGAGCAATCAGCCCCAGCATTTT. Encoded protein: CATAETRASNQPQHF.

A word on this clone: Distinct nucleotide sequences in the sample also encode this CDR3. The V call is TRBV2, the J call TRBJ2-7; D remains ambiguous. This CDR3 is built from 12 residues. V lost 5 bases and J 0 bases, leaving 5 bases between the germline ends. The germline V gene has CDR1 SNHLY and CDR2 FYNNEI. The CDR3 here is CASSFSSYEQYF. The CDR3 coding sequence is TGTGCCAGCAGTTTTAGCTCCTACGAGCAGTACTTC.

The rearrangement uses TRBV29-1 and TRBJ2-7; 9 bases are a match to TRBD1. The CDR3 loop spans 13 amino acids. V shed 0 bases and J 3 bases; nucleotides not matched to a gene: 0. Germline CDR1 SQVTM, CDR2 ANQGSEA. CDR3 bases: TGCAGCGTTGAAGAGGGACAGGGCTACGAGCAGTACTTC. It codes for CSVEEGQGYEQYF.

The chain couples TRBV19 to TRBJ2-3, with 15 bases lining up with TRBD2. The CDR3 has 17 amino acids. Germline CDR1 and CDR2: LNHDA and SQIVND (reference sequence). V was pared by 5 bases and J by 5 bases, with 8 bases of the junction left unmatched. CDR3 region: CASSWTSGGAFGDTQYF. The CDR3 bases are TGTGCCAGTAGTTGGACTAGCGGGGGGGCCTTTGGAGATACGCAGTATTTT. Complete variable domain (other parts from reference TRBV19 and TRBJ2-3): DGGITQSPKYLFRKEGQNVTLSCEQNLNHDAMYWYRQDPGQGLRLIYYSQIVNDFQKGDIAEGYSVSREKKESFPLTVTSAQKNPTAFYLCASSWTSGGAFGDTQYFGPGTRLTVL.

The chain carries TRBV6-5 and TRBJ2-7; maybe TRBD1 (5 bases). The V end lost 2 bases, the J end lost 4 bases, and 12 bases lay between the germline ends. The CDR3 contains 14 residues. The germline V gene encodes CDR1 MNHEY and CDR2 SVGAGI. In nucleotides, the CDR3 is TGTGCCAGCAGTTACAGGGGTGGGTATTACGAGCAGTACTTC. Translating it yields CASSYRGGYYEQYF.

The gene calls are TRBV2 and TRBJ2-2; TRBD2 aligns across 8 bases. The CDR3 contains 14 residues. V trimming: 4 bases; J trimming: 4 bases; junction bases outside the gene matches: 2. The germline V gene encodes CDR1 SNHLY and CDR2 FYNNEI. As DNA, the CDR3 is TGTGCCAGCAGTGGACGGGGGGGCACCGGGGAGCTGTTTTTT. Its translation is CASSGRGGTGELFF.

DNA for the CDR3: TGTGCCAGCAGCCTGGTCGGTCCCTCTGGGGCCAACGTCCTGACTTTC. Its protein is CASSLVGPSGANVLTF. The chain combines TRBV5-4 with TRBJ2-6; no reliable D call. The CDR3 spans 16 residues. V shed 4 bases and J shed 0 bases, with 11 bases lying between them. Per germline, CDR1 SGHNT and CDR2 YYREEE (reference sequence).

The CDR3: CASSSPGTGLAKNIQYF. The DNA for the CDR3 is TGTGCCAGCAGTTCTCCGGGGACAGGACTAGCCAAAAACATTCAGTACTTC. The J gene is TRBJ2-4, the V gene TRBV27; 8 positions match TRBD1. J was trimmed by 0 bases and V by 4 bases; bases with no gene match: 8. This CDR3 spans 17 amino acids. The V gene's germline CDR1 is MNHEY and CDR2 SMNVEV (reference sequence).

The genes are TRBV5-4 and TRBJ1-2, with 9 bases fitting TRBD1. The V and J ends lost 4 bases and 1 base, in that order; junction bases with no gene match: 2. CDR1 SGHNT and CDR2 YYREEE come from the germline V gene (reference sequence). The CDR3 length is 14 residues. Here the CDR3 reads CASSVDRGNYGYTF. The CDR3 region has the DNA TGTGCCAGCAGCGTGGACAGGGGTAACTATGGCTACACCTTC.

The CDR3 is CASSTARSNNQPQHF. As DNA, the CDR3 is TGTGCCAGCAGCACAGCCCGGTCAAACAATCAGCCCCAGCATTTT. The V gene is TRBV7-2, the J gene TRBJ1-5; D unresolved. CDR3 size: 15 residues. Deletions cut 5 bases from V and 3 bases from J, with 14 bases between. Germline V gives CDR1 SGHTA, CDR2 FQGNSA.

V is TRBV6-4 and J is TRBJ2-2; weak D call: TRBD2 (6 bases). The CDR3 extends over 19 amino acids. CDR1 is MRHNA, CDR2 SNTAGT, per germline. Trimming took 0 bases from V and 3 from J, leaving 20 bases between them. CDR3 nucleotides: TGTGCCAGCAGTGACTCTTTTGTGAGGAGGGGTCCCGACACCGGGGAGCTGTTTTTT. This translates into CASSDSFVRRGPDTGELFF.

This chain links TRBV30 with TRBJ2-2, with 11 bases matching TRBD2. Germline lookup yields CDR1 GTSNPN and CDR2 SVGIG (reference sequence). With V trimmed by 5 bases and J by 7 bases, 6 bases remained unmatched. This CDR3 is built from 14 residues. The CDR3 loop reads CAWDPGTSGGELFF. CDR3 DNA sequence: TGTGCCTGGGACCCCGGGACTAGCGGCGGGGAGCTGTTTTTT.

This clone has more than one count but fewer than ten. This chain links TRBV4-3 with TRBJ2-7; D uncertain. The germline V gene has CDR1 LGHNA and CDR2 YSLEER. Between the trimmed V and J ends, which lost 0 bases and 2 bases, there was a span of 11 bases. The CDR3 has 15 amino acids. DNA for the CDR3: TGCGCCAGCAGCCAAGATCTCGGCAGGCCCTACGAGCAGTACTTC. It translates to CASSQDLGRPYEQYF.

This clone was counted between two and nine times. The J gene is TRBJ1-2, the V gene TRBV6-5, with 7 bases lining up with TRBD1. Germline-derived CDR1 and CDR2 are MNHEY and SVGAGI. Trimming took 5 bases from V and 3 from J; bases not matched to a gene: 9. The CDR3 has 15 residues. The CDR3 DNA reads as TGTGCCAGCAGTAGCCGCGGCCAGGGGGACTATGGCTACACCTTC. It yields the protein CASSSRGQGDYGYTF.

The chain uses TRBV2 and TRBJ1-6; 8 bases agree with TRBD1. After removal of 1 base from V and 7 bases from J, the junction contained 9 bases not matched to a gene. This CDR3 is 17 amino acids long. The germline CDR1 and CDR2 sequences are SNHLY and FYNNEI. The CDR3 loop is CASSEVAAGGLNSPLHF. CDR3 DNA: TGTGCCAGCAGTGAAGTTGCGGCAGGGGGCTTAAATTCACCCCTCCACTTT.

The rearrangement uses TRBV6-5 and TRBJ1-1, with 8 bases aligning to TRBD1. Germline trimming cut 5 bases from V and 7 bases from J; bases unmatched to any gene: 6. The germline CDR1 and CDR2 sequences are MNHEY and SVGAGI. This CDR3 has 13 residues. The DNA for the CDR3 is TGTGCCAGCAGTAGGACAGGGAGAATTGAAGCTTTCTTT. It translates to CASSRTGRIEAFF.